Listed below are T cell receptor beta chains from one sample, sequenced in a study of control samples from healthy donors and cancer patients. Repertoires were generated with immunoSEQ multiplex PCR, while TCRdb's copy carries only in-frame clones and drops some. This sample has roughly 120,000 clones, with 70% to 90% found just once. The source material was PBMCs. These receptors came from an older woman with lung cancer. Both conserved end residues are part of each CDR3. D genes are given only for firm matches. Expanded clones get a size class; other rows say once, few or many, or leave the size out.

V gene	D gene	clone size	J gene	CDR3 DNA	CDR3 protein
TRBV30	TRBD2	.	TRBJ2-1	TGTGCCTGGAGTGTACGAGGGACTAGCGGCTACAATGAGCAGTTCTTC	CAWSVRGTSGYNEQFF
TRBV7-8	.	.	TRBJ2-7	TGTGCCAGCAGCTTAGCCGGACAGTCCTACGAGCAGTACTTC	CASSLAGQSYEQYF
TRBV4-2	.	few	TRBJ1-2	TGTGCCAGCAGCCAAGTCGTCCGCTCGAACAACTATGGCTACACCTTC	CASSQVVRSNNYGYTF
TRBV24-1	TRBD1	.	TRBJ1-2	TGTGCCACCAGTGGAGGGGGCGGTGGCTACACCTTC	CATSGGGGGYTF
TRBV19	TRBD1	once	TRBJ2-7	TGTGCCAGTAGCCCGGACAGGGGGGCAAACGAGCAGTACTTC	CASSPDRGANEQYF
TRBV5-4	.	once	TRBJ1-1	TGTGCCAGCAGTGTCATGAACACTGAAGCTTTCTTT	CASSVMNTEAFF
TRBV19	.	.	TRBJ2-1	TGTGCCAGTAGTCTACAGGCTATCTCCCACAATGAGCAGTTCTTC	CASSLQAISHNEQFF
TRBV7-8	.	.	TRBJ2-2	TGCGCCAGCAGCCCTGTGGGGGGTGGTACCGGGGAGCTGTTTTTT	CASSPVGGGTGELFF
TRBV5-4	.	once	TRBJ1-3	TGTGCCAGCAGCTTGGGCACGGGTACCGGAAACACCATATATTTT	CASSLGTGTGNTIYF
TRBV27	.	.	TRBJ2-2	TGTGCCAGCAGCCCCGGACAGTACACCGGGGAGCTGTTTTTT	CASSPGQYTGELFF
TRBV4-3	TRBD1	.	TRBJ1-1	TGCGCCAGCAGCCAAGATCCGCAGGGGGCTAACACTGAAGCTTTCTTT	CASSQDPQGANTEAFF
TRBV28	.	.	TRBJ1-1	TGTGCCAGCAGTTTATTCCCAGGAGTTAACACTGAAGCTTTCTTT	CASSLFPGVNTEAFF
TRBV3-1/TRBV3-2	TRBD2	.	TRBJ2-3	TGTGCCAGCAGGAGACTAGCCTCCACAGATACGCAGTATTTT	CASRRLASTDTQYF
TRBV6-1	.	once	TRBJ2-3	TGTGCCAGCAGTGAAGCGGAGGTTGTTACGCAGTATTTT	CASSEAEVVTQYF
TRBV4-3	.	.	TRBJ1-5	TGCGCCAGCAGCCATCTGGAGGCAGGGGATCAGCCCCAGCATTTT	CASSHLEAGDQPQHF
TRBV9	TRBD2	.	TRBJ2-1	TGTGCCAGCAGCGGAGTTACTAGCGGGAGATACAATGAGCAGTTCTTC	CASSGVTSGRYNEQFF
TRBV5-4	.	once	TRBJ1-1	TGTGCCAGCAGCGAGATGACGGGTGAAGCTTTCTTT	CASSEMTGEAFF
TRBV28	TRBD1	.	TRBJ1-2	TGTGCCACCGTCGATGCAACGGGACAGGGTAACTATGGCTACACCTTC	CATVDATGQGNYGYTF
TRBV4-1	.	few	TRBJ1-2	TGCGCCAGCAGCCAAGAGGGGTTTGCGGGTTTAAGCTACACCTTC	CASSQEGFAGLSYTF
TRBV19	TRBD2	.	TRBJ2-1	TGTGCCAGTAGTGAAACCGGGACTAGCGGGAGGGCCTTCCCGAAGTTCTTC	CASSETGTSGRAFPKFF
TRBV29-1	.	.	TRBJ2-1	TGCAGCGTAACTGTATTTGGACACCCCAGGAATGAGCAGTTCTTC	CSVTVFGHPRNEQFF
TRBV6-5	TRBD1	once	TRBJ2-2	TGTGCCAGCAAATCGACAGGGGGAGGGCTGTTTTTT	CASKSTGGGLFF
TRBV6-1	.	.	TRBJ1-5	TGTGCCAGCAGTGAATGGGGGGCAGCGAGCAATCAGCCCCAGCATTTT	CASSEWGAASNQPQHF
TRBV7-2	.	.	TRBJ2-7	TGTGCCAGCAGCTCCCTGTCGGCTAAATCCTACGAGCAGTACTTC	CASSSLSAKSYEQYF
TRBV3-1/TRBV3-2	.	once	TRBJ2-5	TGTGCCAGCAGCCAAGAAAGGGAGACCCAGTACTTC	CASSQERETQYF
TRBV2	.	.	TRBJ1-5	TGTGCCAGCAGTGAGCAGGGGTTCTATCAGCCCCAGCATTTT	CASSEQGFYQPQHF
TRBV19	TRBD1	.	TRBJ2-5	TGTGCCAGCCAATGGGGGACAGGAGTTCAAGAGACCCAGTACTTC	CASQWGTGVQETQYF
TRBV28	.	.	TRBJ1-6	TGTGCCAGCAGCCGTAGAGACAGGCTCAATTCACCCCTCCACTTT	CASSRRDRLNSPLHF
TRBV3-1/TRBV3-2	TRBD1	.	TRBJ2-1	TGTGCCAGCAGCCAAGAGAGACAGGGACGGCAGCAGTTCTTC	CASSQERQGRQQFF
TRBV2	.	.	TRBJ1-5	TGTGCCAGCAGTGAAATGGCGGGAGATCGGCAGCCCCAGCATTTT	CASSEMAGDRQPQHF
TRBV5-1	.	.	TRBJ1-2	TGCGCCAGCAGCTTGGGAGCAGTAGACTATGGCTACACCTTC	CASSLGAVDYGYTF
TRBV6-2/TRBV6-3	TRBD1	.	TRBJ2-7	TGTGCCAGCAGTCAACCGGGACAGGGGTCAGGCGAGCAGTACTTC	CASSQPGQGSGEQYF
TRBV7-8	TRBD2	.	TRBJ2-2	TGTGCCAGCAGCTTAGAGGCTAGCGGGAGGTCAATTGGCACCGGGGAGCTGTTTTTT	CASSLEASGRSIGTGELFF
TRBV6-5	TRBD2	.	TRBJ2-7	TGTGCCAGCAGTTACCAGCGGGAGGACGAGCAGTACTTC	CASSYQREDEQYF
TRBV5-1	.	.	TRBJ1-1	TGCGCCAGCAGCTTTGGGGGCTCAATTAACACTGAAGCTTTCTTT	CASSFGGSINTEAFF
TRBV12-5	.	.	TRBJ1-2	TGTGCTAGTGGTTTGATGGGGGGCAACTATGGCTACACCTTC	CASGLMGGNYGYTF